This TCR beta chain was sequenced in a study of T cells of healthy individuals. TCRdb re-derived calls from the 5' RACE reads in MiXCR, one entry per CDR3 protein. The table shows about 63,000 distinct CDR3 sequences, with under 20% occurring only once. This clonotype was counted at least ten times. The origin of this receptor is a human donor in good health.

DNA for the CDR3: TGTGCCAGCAGTAATGCGATTAACAACGTCCTGACTTTC. Amino acids: CASSNAINNVLTF. The rearrangement joins TRBV12-3 or TRBV12-4 to TRBJ2-6; no firm D call. The length of the CDR3 is 13 residues. V was cut by 5 bases and J by 9 bases, with 11 bases left in between.